The clone carrying this T cell receptor beta chain was recorded at least ten times. Its antigen is unknown. These data are taken from a study of T cells after yellow fever vaccination. CDR1 is SGHRS and CDR2 is YFSETQ in the germline V gene. The CDR3 consists of 15 residues. With V trimmed by 0 bases and J by 3 bases, 3 bases remained unmatched. Points from the study as a whole: The booster saw the reappearance of most primary-vaccination clones (more than 95% CD4, around 88% CD8).

TCRdb reanalysed the 5' RACE reads using MiXCR and keeps one entry per CDR3 protein. This sample has fewer than 350,000 distinct CDR3 sequences, with around 4.5% found just once. The chain couples TRBV5-1 to TRBJ2-4, with 7 bases that match TRBD1. This TCR was sampled from a man aged 18 to 30 who received the YFV17D yellow fever vaccine. Source: PBMCs, taken 15 days after the yellow fever booster vaccination. The CDR3 reads CASSLVWDSKNIQYF. The DNA for the CDR3 is TGCGCCAGCAGCTTGGTTTGGGACAGCAAAAACATTCAGTACTTC.